This passage covers 2 T cell receptor beta chains from one sample sequenced in a study of response to subunit inactivated influenza vaccine. TCRdb ran MiXCR on the RT-PCR reads and lists one entry per CDR3 protein. The sample consists of around 530,000 distinct CDR3 sequences, 16% of them appearing once. Sequencing used CD4+ T cells sorted from PBMCs, obtained about 23 months after vaccination. The receptor source for this set is a man in his fifties or sixties who received an inactivated influenza vaccine.

The rearrangement joins TRBV30 to TRBJ2-4; the D gene is possibly TRBD2 (6 bases). The CDR3 runs to 14 residues. With 2 bases removed from V and 8 bases from J, the gap between germline ends came to 16 bases. CDR1 is GTSNPN and CDR2 is SVGIG in the germline V gene (reference sequence). CDR3 DNA sequence: TGTGCCTGGAGTAAGGACTATTCTTGGGACATTCAGTACTTC. It codes for CAWSKDYSWDIQYF.

V and J are TRBV6-5 and TRBJ2-1; the D gene is possibly TRBD2 (5 bases). V was pared by 0 bases and J by 3 bases, with 6 bases between. This CDR3 comprises 14 residues. Germline-derived CDR1 and CDR2 are MNHEY and SVGAGI. CDR3 nucleotide sequence: TGTGCCAGCAGTTACTCGAGGGACTACAATGAGCAGTTCTTC. Amino acids: CASSYSRDYNEQFF.